This T cell receptor beta chain was sequenced in a study of cytomegalovirus exposure and HLA in healthy donors (TCRdb year 2017). As for the study more broadly: An earlier analysis of under 600 of the donors reported about 290 Gb of sequence data and more than 90 million unique TCR beta sequences from some 180 million T cells. The study combined high-throughput TCR immunosequencing, statistical association of individual TCRs with disease status, and machine learning to predict cytomegalovirus infection status. The later analysis used no new phenotypic data to find candidate immune exposures, relying instead on TCR beta sequences and their occurrence across donors. The study aimed to test whether cataloging public T cell receptors could reveal signatures of past pathogen exposure. All discovery cohort repertoires had been generated on a single sequencing platform. About 5 DR-DQ haplotypes were handled as single units for association and clustering, since linkage in the cohort was strong. Typing coverage varied by locus: 629-630 donors for A, B, C, DRB1 and DQB1; roughly 560 for DQA1; about 590 for DPA1; some 470 for DPB1. A later genetic analysis took genome-wide SNP genotypes for about three fifths of the roughly 670 donors and used that subset as a discovery cohort. Using immunosequencing, the study profiled T cell repertoires from around 680 subjects and related those repertoires to cytomegalovirus serostatus. Of the approximately 400 genotyped donors, 81% were placed in the genetic ancestry cluster associated with self-reported Caucasian donors. To study patterns of TCR occurrence, a later analysis re-analyzed previously published TCR beta repertoires from 666 donors and added high-resolution HLA genotyping. Across approximately 420 genotyped donors of the cohort, an average of about 220,000 unique TCR beta nucleotide sequences per donor were sequenced, and approximately 17% of those sequences were non-productive. An earlier analysis of several hundred of the donors applied high-throughput TCR beta sequencing to assess whether each TCR beta V gene segment acted as functional or pseudogenic. Donor age, sex, ethnicity and CMV serostatus were compiled alongside the repertoire data. A separate validation cohort of about 110 different subjects was used in addition to the 666-subject first cohort. HLA typing included class I and class II loci at four-digit resolution. An early release that covered about 600 HLA-typed donors contained approximately 300 gigabases of sequencing data and approximately 85 million unique TCR sequences. Study-wide conclusions, independent of this receptor: A later analysis found that HLA-associated TCR beta chains were more clonally expanded and had lower generation probabilities than equally common non-associated chains. According to a later analysis, most CMV-associated TCR beta chains appeared to be HLA-restricted, and the HLA associations seemed to be driven largely by CMV exposure. Linkage disequilibrium might explain the correlated functional status among segregating V segments, but an unknown experimental factor could not be excluded. Only TCR beta chains were sequenced in this cohort, and the absence of alpha or paired-chain data limited detectable features. In vitro tests confirmed that a few of the cytomegalovirus-associated TCR beta chains recognize cytomegalovirus antigens. Because some donors lacked HLA typing at each locus, the association tests relied only on the typed subset. Because counts were too low, seventeen rarely observed V segments, including chromosome 9 orphons, were left out of the earlier analysis of 500 to 650 of the donors. A cluster of highly shared sequence variants was judged likely to represent a technical artifact of the sequencing pipeline. Some IMGT-functional V segments, including TRBV6-2 and TRBV6-3, could not be told apart with the 87-base-pair reads, so those segments were excluded. The only immune exposure information available for the cohort was CMV serostatus. Specific HLA alleles were associated with over 15,000 TCR beta sequences at a false discovery rate of 0.05 in a later analysis. A further reported finding was that TCR beta sequences accurately predicted the HLA-A and HLA-B alleles for most subjects in the first cohort. The authors suggested that the approach could potentially be generalized to other disease states and immunological phenotypes. Cytomegalovirus status was reported to be diagnosed by the classifier with high specificity and sensitivity in both the original and validation cohorts. Presence/absence analyses assumed roughly uniform sequencing depth across donors, an assumption that may not hold. A later analysis found that TCR association rates varied across HLA loci, with DRB1 alleles showing the most associated TCRs and HLA-C alleles the fewest. Broadly in line with IMGT annotations, most TCR beta V segments showed up in productive rearrangements about 90% or about 30% of the time in an earlier analysis of a few hundred of the donors. Strong co-occurrence of HLA alleles, especially DR and DQ, made assigning TCR associations to individual alleles difficult. A later analysis reported that several top co-occurrence clusters appeared linked to parvovirus B19, influenza, CMV and Epstein-Barr virus. A later genetic analysis reported fewer N-insertions in productive TCRs among donors in an Asian-associated ancestry cluster than the roughly 700-donor mean. V-gene and J-gene trimming of TCR beta chains was associated with a missense DCLRE1C variant in a later genetic analysis, and the association was replicated in an independent cohort. Across donors, most TCR sequences were observed very rarely, whereas some public TCRs were present in many individuals. A total of 150 to 200 TCR beta chains were listed by the study as associated with cytomegalovirus.

In total, approximately 700 healthy bone marrow donors made up the cohort. Cohort members were all nominally healthy when sampled, although unrecorded immune exposures were likely present. The donor was CMV seropositive and was included in the group of some 290 seropositive cohort members. Every donor gave a peripheral blood sample, and the peripheral blood mononuclear cells from that sample were used for TCR beta sequencing. The Qiagen DNeasy Blood Extraction Kit was used to extract genomic DNA from the blood cell samples. The CDR3 runs 17 amino acids, cysteine and phenylalanine included. Only the CDR3 part of the read is kept: 51 bases, read in frame from the first base. Trimming removed 0 bases from V and 3 bases from J; the gene matches leave 8 bases unexplained. For CDR1 and CDR2, the germline V gene lists MGHRA and YSYEKL. Library prep was done by the immunoSEQ multiplex PCR assay. A mixture of 60 forward primers for TCR Vbeta segments and 13 reverse primers for TCR Jbeta segments was used in the multiplex PCR. The CDR3 region of rearranged TCR beta genes was amplified from genomic DNA by a multiplex PCR assay. Amplified TCR beta libraries were sequenced as 87-base-pair reads on the Illumina HiSeq System. The published analysis was carried out like this. A later analysis counted about 76 million unique TCR beta chains across the 650 to 800 repertoires, and around 12 million of these chains were shared by at least two donors. Raw reads were error-corrected and collapsed into unique sequences by a nearest-neighbor algorithm in which closely related sequences were merged to remove PCR and sequencing errors. CDR3 sequences were aligned to IMGT reference sequences to assign V, D and J gene segments. Each retained sequence needed at least a six-nucleotide match to both a V gene segment and a J gene segment. Rearrangements were called productive when the CDR3 lacked stop codons and stayed in frame with V and J; all others were non-productive. Following IMGT convention, CDR3 was defined as the stretch from the second conserved V-encoded cysteine up to the conserved J-encoded phenylalanine. In an earlier analysis of more than 550 of the donors, sequences lacking an unambiguous match to a single V gene segment were excluded. In an earlier analysis of approximately 590 of the donors, V segments were called functional above 56.7% productive rearrangements and were called segregating when the between-donor standard deviation exceeded 5%. A statistical classification framework was built to diagnose cytomegalovirus status from the catalog of TCR beta chain sequences. V and J gene assignment, in a later analysis, came from comparing TCR nucleotide sequences with IMGT/GENE-DB human TR gene sequences. A later analysis assigned CDR3 sequences and most-parsimonious VDJ recombination scenarios with the TCRdist pipeline. In a later analysis, each TCR beta chain was defined by its CDR3 amino acid sequence together with its V-gene family, and reads lacking a unique V-gene family were excluded. In a later analysis, 450 to 600 highly shared, low-generation-probability nucleotide sequences were removed to address suspected cross-contamination and a sequencing artifact. In a later analysis, a clonal expansion index was calculated for each public chain from normalized within-repertoire ranks of inferred template counts. Generation probabilities in a later analysis came from a VDJ recombination model fitted to out-of-frame rearrangements, and those results were checked against IGoR. A later analysis scored TCR-TCR, TCR-HLA and TCR-CMV co-occurrence with hypergeometric tests, applying a repertoire-size bias correction to TCR pairs. A later analysis estimated false discovery rates by permuting HLA or CMV assignments 20 times. In a later analysis, co-occurring TCRs were grouped using DBSCAN, with TCRdist sequence similarity added in when clustering inside HLA-allele-positive subsets. For co-occurrence clustering, repertoires with fewer than 30,000 or more than 120,000 public chains were excluded, along with about five repertoires with anomalous nucleotide sharing. TCRdb limited this immuneACCESS table to in-frame rearrangements with V and J called. A share of clones is missing; checked studies link under half to unresolved V genes, and the rest is unexplained. V and J calls and clone size are those listed in that table; D and trimming were worked out from the DNA. In this sample the table shows about 190,000 clones, 77% of which occur a single time. Around 2.2% of the sample goes to the ten largest clones.

As concerns this clone: Its specific antigen is unknown. Base quality data are lacking; no much larger clone is found one base away.

The V and J genes are TRBV4-1 and TRBJ1-2; TRBD1 aligns with 9 central bases. The sequenced sample consisted of PBMCs. This TCR was recovered from a woman aged 25 to 39 in good health and CMV-seropositive. The CDR3 in this case is CASSQEKLDRGDYGYTF. The DNA reads TGCGCCAGCAGCCAAGAAAAACTGGACAGGGGTGACTATGGCTACACCTTC.